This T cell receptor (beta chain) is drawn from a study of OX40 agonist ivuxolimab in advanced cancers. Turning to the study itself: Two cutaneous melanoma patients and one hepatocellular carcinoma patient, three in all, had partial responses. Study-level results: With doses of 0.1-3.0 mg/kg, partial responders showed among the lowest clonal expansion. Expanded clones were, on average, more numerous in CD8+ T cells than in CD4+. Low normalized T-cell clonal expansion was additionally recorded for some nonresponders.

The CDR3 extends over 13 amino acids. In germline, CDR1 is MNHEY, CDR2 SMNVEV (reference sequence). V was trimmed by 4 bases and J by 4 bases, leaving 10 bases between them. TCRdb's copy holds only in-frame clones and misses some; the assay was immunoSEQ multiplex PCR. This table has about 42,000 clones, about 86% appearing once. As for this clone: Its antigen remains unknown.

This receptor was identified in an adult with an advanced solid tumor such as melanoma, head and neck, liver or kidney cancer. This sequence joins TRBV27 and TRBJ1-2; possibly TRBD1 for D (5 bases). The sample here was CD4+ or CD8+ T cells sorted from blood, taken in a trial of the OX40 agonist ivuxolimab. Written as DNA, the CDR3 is TGTGCCAGCAGTTGGGGCCCCAGCTATGGCTACACCTTC. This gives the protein CASSWGPSYGYTF.